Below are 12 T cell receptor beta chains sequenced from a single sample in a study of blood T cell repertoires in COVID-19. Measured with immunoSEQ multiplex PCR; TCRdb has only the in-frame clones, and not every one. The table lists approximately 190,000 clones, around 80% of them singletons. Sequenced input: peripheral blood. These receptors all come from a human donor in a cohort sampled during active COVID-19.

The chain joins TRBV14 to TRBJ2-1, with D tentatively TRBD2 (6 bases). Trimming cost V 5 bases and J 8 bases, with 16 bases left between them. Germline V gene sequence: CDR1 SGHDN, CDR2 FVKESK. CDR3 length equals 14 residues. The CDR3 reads CASSAGSGWDEQFF. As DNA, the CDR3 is TGTGCCAGCAGCGCGGGATCAGGTTGGGATGAGCAGTTCTTC.

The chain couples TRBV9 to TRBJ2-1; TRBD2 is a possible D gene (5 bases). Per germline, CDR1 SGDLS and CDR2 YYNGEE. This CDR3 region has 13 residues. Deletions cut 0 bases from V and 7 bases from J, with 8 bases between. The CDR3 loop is CASSVGSGNEQFF. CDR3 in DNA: TGTGCCAGCAGCGTAGGAAGCGGAAATGAGCAGTTCTTC.

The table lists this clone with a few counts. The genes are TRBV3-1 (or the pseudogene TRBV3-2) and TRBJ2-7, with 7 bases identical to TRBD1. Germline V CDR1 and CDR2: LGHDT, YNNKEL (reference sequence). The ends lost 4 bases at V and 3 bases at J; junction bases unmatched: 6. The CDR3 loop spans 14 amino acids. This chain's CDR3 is CASSLRQGIYEQYF. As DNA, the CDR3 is TGTGCCAGCAGCCTCCGACAGGGAATCTACGAGCAGTACTTC.

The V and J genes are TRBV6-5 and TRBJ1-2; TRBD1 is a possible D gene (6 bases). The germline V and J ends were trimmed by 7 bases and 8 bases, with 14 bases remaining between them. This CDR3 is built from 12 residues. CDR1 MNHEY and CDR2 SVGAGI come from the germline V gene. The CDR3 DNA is TGTGCCAGCACCCAGGGGAACGCCGGCTACACCTTC. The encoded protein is CASTQGNAGYTF.

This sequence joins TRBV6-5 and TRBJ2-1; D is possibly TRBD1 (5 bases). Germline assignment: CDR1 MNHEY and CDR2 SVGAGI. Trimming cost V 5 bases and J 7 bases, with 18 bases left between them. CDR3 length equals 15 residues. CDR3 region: CASSRGGKDRNEQFF. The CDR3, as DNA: TGTGCCAGCAGTAGGGGCGGAAAAGATCGGAATGAGCAGTTCTTC.

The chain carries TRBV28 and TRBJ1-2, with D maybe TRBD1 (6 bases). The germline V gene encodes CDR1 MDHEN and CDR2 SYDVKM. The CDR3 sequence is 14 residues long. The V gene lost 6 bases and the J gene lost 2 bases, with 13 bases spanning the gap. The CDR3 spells CASSLGQSNYGYTF. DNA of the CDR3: TGTGCCAGCAGCCTGGGACAATCAAACTATGGCTACACCTTC.

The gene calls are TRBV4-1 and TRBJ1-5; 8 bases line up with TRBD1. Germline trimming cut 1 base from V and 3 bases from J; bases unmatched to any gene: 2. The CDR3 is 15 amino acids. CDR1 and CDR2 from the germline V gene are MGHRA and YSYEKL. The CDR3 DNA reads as TGCGCCAGCAGCCAAGGGGACAGGCTCAATCAGCCCCAGCATTTT. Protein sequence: CASSQGDRLNQPQHF.

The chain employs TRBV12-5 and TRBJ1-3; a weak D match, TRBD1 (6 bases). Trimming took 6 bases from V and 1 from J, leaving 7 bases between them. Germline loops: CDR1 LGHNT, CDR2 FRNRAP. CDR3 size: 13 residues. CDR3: CASGRGSGNTIYF. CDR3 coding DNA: TGTGCTAGTGGCAGGGGTTCTGGAAACACCATATATTTT.

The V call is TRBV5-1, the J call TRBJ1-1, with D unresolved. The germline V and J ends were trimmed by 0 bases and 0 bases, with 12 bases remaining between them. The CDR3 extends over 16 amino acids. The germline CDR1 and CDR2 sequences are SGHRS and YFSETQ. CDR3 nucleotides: TGCGCCAGCAGCTTGGATGGTCGGACTCTGAACACTGAAGCTTTCTTT. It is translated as CASSLDGRTLNTEAFF.

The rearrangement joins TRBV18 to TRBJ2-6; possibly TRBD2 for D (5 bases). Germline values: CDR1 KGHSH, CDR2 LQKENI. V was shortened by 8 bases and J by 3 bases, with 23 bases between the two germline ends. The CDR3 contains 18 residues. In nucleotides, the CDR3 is TGTGCCAGCACTGGCTGGGATTTGGCTGGAGGTGGGGCCAACGTCCTGACTTTC. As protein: CASTGWDLAGGGANVLTF.

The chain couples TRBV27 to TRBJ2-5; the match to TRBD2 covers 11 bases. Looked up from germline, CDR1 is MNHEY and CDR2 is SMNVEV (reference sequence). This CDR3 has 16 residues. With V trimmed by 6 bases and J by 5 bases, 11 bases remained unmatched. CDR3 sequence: CASSPYSGRAAETQYF. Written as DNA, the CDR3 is TGTGCCAGCAGCCCCTATAGCGGGAGGGCCGCGGAGACCCAGTACTTC.

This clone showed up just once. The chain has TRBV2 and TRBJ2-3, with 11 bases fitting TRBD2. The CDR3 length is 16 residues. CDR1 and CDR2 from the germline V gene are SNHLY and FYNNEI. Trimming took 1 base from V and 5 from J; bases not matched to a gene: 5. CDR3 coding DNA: TGTGCCAGCAGTGAAGGTAGCGGGGGGGCCGTAGATACGCAGTATTTT. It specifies CASSEGSGGAVDTQYF.